This TCR beta chain was recorded in a study of immune heterogeneity within non-small cell lung tumors. The study's findings and limits: The high-frequency T-cell receptor beta clonotypes mostly did not match up between individual patients.

As template, the study used bulk tumor genomic DNA at 550 to 650 ng per sample. Several biopsies per primary tumor were taken during surgery, spaced as far apart as possible. Patients with untreated, newly diagnosed non-small cell lung cancer underwent curative surgery. The TCR beta CDR3 region was amplified by multiplex PCR employing 32 V and 13 J primers. TCRdb redid the calling of the multiplex PCR reads with MiXCR, one entry per CDR3 protein. The sample has around 20,000 distinct CDR3 sequences, around 28% seen once; the top ten hold more than 4%. A note on this clonotype: The target antigen is unknown. One end of the junction varies from germline; a read error may be responsible.

Looked up from germline, CDR1 is PRHDT and CDR2 is FYEKMQ (reference sequence). This CDR3 contains 14 residues. Specimen: lung tumor tissue. This sequence originates from a man in his forties with non-small cell lung cancer. This chain connects TRBV13 to TRBJ2-7; D is unclear. The CDR3 sequence: CASSTGRVPYAQYF. Written as DNA, the CDR3 is TGTGCCAGCAGCACTGGACGGGTACCTTACGCGCAGTACTTC.